This T cell receptor beta chain originates from a study of blood T cells in healthy people across ages. Together with a sample-barcoded 5' primer, a J-beta primer mix was included in a second PCR lasting roughly 6 to 12 cycles. TCRdb recomputed calls from the 5' RACE reads with MiXCR, one row per CDR3 protein. This table holds about 1.4 million distinct CDR3 sequences, approximately 59% found once. The germline V gene has CDR1 MNHEY and CDR2 SMNVEV (reference sequence). The V gene lost 2 bases and the J gene lost 2 bases, with 10 bases spanning the gap. The CDR3 runs 14 residues. The chain uses TRBV27 and TRBJ2-7; the D gene is possibly TRBD2 (5 bases). Specimen: blood. The source of this sequence is a man younger than 35 in good health. This chain's CDR3 is CASSLNGNTYEQYF. The CDR3, as DNA: TGTGCCAGCAGTTTAAACGGGAATACCTACGAGCAGTACTTC.